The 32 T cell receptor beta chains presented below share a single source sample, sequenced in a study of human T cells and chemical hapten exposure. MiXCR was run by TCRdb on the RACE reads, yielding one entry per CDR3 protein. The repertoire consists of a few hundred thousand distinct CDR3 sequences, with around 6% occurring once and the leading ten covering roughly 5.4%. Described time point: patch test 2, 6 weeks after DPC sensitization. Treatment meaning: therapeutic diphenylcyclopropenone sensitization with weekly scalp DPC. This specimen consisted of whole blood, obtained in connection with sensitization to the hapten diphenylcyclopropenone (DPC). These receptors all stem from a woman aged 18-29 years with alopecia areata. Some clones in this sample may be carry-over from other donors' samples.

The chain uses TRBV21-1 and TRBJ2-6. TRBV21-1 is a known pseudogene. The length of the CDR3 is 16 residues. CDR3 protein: CASSQFRLSGANVLTF. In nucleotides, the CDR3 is TGTGCCAGCAGTCAGTTTAGGTTGTCTGGGGCCAACGTCCTGACTTTC.

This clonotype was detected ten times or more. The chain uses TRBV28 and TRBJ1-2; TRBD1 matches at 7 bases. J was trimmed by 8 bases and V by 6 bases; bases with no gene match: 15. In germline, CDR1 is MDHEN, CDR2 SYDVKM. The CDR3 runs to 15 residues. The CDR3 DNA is TGTGCCAGCAGCCTCCGCTACGGGACAGTAGACGGCTACACCTTC. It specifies CASSLRYGTVDGYTF.

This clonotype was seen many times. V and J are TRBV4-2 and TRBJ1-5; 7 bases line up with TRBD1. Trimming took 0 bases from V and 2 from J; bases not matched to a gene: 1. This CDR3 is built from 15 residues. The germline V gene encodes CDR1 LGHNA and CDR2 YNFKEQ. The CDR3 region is CASSQEQGGNQPQHF. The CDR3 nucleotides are TGTGCCAGCAGCCAAGAGCAGGGGGGCAATCAGCCCCAGCATTTT.

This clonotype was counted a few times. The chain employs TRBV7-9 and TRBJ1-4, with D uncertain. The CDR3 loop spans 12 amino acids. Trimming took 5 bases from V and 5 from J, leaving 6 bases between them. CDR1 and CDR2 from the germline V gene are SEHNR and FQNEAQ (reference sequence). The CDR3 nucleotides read TGTGCCAGCAGCCGCGAGAATGAAAAACTGTTTTTT. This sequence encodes CASSRENEKLFF.

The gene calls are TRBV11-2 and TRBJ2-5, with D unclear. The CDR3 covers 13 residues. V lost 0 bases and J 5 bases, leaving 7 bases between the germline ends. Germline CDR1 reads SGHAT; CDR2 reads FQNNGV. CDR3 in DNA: TGTGCCAGCAGCTTAGAACTTCTCGAGACCCAGTACTTC. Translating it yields CASSLELLETQYF.

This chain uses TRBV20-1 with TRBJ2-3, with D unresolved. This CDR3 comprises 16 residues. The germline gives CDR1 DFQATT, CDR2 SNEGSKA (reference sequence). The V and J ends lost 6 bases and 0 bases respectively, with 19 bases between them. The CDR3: CSASHTAVVSTDTQYF. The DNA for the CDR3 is TGCAGTGCCTCCCATACGGCTGTGGTGAGCACAGATACGCAGTATTTT.

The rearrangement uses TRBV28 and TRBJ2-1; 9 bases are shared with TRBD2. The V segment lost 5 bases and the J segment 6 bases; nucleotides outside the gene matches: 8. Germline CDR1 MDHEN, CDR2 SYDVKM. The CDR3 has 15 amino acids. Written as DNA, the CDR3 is TGTGCCAGCAGTCCCTTAGCGGGGGCCTCCAATGAGCAGTTCTTC. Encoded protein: CASSPLAGASNEQFF.

CDR3 sequence reads: CASSFNRPDNEQFF. DNA for the CDR3: TGCGCCAGCAGCTTTAATAGACCTGACAATGAGCAGTTCTTC. The chain recombines TRBV5-1 with TRBJ2-1; D call uncertain. V was cut by 2 bases and J by 5 bases, with 11 bases left in between. This CDR3 is 14 amino acids long. The germline V gene has CDR1 SGHRS and CDR2 YFSETQ. Looking up the rest from reference TRBV5-1 and TRBJ2-1 gives the full variable domain: KAGVTQTPRYLIKTRGQQVTLSCSPISGHRSVSWYQQTPGQGLQFLFEYFSETQRNKGNFPGRFSGRQFSNSRSEMNVSTLELGDSALYLCASSFNRPDNEQFFGPGTRLTVL.

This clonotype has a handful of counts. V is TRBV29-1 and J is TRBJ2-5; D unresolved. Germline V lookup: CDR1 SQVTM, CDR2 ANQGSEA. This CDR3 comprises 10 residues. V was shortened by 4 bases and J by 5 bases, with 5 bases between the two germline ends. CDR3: CSVGSETQYF. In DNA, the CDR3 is TGCAGCGTTGGGAGCGAGACCCAGTACTTC.

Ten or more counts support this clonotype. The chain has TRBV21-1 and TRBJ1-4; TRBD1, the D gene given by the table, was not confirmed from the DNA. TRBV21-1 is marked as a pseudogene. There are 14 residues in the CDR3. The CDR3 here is CASSKEQGNEKLFF. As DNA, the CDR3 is TGTGCCAGCAGCAAGGAACAGGGTAATGAAAAACTGTTTTTT.

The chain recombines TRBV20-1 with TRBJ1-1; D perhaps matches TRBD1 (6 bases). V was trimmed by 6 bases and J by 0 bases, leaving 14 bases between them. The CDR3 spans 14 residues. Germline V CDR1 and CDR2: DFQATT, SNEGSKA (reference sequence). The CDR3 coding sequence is TGCAGTGCGGAACCGGGGGGCCTGAACACTGAAGCTTTCTTT. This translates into CSAEPGGLNTEAFF.

The chain's CDR3 is CASSVLTNTEAFF. The CDR3 coding sequence is TGTGCCAGCAGCGTCTTAACTAACACTGAAGCTTTCTTT. The chain combines TRBV9 with TRBJ1-1; D is undetermined. The CDR3 has 13 residues. Trimming cost V 2 bases and J 2 bases, with 7 bases left between them. The germline V gene encodes CDR1 SGDLS and CDR2 YYNGEE. The full variable domain, rest sourced from reference TRBV9 and TRBJ1-1, is DSGVTQTPKHLITATGQRVTLRCSPRSGDLSVYWYQQSLDQGLQFLIQYYNGEERAKGNILERFSAQQFPDLHSELNLSSLELGDSALYFCASSVLTNTEAFFGQGTRLTVV.

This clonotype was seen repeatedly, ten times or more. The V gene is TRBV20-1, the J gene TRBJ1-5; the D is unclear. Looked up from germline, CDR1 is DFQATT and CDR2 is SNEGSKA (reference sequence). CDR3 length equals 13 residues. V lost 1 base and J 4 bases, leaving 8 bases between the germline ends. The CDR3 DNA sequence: TGCAGTGCTAGAGCGCCGGGGAATCAGCCCCAGCATTTT. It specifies CSARAPGNQPQHF.

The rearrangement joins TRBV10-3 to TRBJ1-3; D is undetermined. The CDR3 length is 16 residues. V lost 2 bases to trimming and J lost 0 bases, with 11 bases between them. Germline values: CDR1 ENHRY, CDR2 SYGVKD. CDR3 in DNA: TGTGCCATCAGTGAGCGGCTTTCGAGCTCTGGAAACACCATATATTTT. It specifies CAISERLSSSGNTIYF.

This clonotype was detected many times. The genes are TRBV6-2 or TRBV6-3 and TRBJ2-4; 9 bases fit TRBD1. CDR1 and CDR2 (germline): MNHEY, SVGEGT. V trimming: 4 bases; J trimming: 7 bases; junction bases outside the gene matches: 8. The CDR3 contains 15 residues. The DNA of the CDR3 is TGTGCCAGCAGTTTTACCGGGACAGGGTGGAACATTCAGTACTTC. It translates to CASSFTGTGWNIQYF.

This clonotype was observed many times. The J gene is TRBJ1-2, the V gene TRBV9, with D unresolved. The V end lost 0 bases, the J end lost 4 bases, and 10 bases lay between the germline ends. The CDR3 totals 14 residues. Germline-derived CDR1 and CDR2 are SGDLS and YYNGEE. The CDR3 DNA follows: TGTGCCAGCAGCGTAGATGTCAACAGCTATGGCTACACCTTC. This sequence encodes CASSVDVNSYGYTF.

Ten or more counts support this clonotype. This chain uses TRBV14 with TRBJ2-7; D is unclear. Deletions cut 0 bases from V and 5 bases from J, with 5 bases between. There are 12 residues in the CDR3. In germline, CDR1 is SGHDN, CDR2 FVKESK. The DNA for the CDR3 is TGTGCCAGCAGCCAAGACAGCGACGAGCAGTACTTC. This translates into CASSQDSDEQYF.

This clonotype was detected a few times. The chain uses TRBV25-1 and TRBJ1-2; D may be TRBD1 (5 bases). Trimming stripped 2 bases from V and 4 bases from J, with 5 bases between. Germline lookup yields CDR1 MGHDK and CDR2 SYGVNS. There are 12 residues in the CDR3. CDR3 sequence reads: CASSEGTYGYTF. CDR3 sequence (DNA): TGTGCCAGCAGTGAAGGGACCTATGGCTACACCTTC.

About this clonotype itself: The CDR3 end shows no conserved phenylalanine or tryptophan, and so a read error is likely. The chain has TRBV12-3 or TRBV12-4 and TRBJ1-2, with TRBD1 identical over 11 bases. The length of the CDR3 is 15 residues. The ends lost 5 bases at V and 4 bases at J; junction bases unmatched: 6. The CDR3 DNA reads TGTGCCAGCAGTCCATGGGACAGGGGGATCTATGGCTACACCTTG. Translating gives CASSPWDRGIYGYTL.

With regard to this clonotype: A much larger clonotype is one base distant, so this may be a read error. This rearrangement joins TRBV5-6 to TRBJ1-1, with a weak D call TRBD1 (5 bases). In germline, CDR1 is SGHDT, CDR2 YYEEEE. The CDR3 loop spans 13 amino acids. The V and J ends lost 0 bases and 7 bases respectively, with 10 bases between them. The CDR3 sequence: CASSLGQLDEAFF. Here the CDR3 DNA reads TGTGCCAGCAGCTTGGGACAGCTCGATGAAGCTTTCTTT.

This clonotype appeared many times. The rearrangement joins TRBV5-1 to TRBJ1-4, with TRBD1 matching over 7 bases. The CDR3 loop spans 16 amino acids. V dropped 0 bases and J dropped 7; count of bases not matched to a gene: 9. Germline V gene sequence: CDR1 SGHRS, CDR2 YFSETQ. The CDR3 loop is CASSLEAGGDGEKLFF. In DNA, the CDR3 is TGCGCCAGCAGCTTGGAGGCAGGGGGTGACGGTGAAAAACTGTTTTTT.

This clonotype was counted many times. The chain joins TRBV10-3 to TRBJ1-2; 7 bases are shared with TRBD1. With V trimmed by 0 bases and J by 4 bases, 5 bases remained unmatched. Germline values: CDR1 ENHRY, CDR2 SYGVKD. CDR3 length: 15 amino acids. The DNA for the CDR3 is TGTGCCATCAGTGAGTCAGGGACAGAGGGCTATGGCTACACCTTC. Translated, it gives CAISESGTEGYGYTF.

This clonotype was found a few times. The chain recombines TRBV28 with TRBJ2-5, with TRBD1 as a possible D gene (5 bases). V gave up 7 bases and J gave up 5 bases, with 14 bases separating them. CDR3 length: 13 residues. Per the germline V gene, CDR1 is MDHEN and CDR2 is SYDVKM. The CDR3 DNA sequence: TGTGCCAGCATCCGCCCCAGGGCTGAGACCCAGTACTTC. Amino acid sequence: CASIRPRAETQYF.

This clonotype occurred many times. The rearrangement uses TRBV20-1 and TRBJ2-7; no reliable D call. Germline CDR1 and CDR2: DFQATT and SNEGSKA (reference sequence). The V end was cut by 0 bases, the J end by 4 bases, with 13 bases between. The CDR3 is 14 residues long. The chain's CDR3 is CSARDPEAAYEQYF. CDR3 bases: TGCAGTGCTAGAGATCCAGAGGCGGCGTACGAGCAGTACTTC.

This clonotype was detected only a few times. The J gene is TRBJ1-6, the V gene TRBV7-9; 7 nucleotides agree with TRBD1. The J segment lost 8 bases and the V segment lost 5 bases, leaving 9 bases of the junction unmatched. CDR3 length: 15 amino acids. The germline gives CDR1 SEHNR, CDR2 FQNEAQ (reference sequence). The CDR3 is CASSLRQGQDSPLHF. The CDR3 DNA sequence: TGTGCCAGCAGCCTCCGACAGGGTCAGGATTCACCCCTCCACTTT.

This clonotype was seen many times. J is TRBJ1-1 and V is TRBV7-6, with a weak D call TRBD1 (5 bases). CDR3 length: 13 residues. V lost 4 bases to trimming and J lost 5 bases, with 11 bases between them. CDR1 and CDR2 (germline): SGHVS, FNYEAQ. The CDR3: CASSSTGQTEAFF. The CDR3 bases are TGTGCCAGCAGCTCCACGGGGCAGACTGAAGCTTTCTTT.

As DNA, the CDR3 is TGTGCCAGCAGTTACTGGTGGGGGACAGGCGGAGAGACCCAGTACTTC. Residues: CASSYWWGTGGETQYF. The V and J genes are TRBV6-2 or TRBV6-3 and TRBJ2-5; 8 bases match TRBD1. The CDR3 covers 16 residues. CDR1 MNHEY and CDR2 SVGEGT come from the germline V gene. The J segment lost 4 bases and the V segment lost 1 base, leaving 8 bases of the junction unmatched.

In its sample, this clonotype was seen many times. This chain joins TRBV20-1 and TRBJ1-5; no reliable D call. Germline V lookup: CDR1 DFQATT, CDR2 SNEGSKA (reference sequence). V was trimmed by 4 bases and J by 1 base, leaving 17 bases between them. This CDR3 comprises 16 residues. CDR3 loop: CSATRPTLGSNQPQHF. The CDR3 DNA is TGCAGTGCTACCCGACCTACACTGGGGAGCAATCAGCCCCAGCATTTT.

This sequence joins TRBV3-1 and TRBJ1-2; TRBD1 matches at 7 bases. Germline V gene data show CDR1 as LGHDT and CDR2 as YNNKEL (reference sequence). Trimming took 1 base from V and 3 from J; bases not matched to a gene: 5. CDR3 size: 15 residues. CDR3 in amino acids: CASSQGPRGDYGYTF. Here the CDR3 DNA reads TGTGCCAGCAGCCAAGGGCCCAGGGGGGACTATGGCTACACCTTC.

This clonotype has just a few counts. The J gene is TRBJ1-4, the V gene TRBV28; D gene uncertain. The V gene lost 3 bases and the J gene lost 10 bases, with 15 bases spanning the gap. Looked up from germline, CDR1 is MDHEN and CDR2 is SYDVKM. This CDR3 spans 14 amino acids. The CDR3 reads CASSFGDRAGKLFF. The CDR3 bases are TGTGCCAGCAGTTTCGGCGATAGGGCGGGAAAACTGTTTTTT.

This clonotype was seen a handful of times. CDR3 sequence (DNA): TGTGCCAGCAGCTTGGGAGGGGGAAGGCGGAATAGCACAGATACGCAGTATTTT. Translating it yields CASSLGGGRRNSTDTQYF. This chain connects TRBV5-4 to TRBJ2-3; D might be TRBD1 (6 bases). Trimming cost V 0 bases and J 0 bases, with 17 bases left between them. The CDR3 totals 18 residues. Germline V gene data show CDR1 as SGHNT and CDR2 as YYREEE (reference sequence).

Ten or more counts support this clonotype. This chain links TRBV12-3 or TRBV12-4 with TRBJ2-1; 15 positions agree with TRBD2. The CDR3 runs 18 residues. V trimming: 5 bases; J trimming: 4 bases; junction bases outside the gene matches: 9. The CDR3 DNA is TGTGCCAGCAGTAACCCCCCGGGACTAGCGGGGGGATACAATGAGCAGTTCTTC. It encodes CASSNPPGLAGGYNEQFF.